This T cell receptor beta chain was profiled in a study of blood T cell repertoires in COVID-19. Study-level information: The cDNA or gDNA used as material had been derived from T cells, B-cell-depleted T cells, or PBMCs.

Repertoires were generated with immunoSEQ multiplex PCR, while TCRdb's copy carries only in-frame clones and drops some. This sample yields about 170,000 clones, of which less than 85% are seen a single time; about 3% belongs to the top ten. CDR3 length equals 14 residues. V was pared by 3 bases and J by 2 bases, with 10 bases between. Germline CDR1 is SGHTA and CDR2 is FQGNSA. This clonotype was sampled from an elderly woman with acute or convalescent COVID-19. The V gene is TRBV7-2, the J gene TRBJ1-2; TRBD1 is a possible D gene (6 bases). Sequencing was done on a sample of peripheral blood. CDR3 residues: CASSLGDRNYGYTF. As DNA, the CDR3 is TGTGCCAGCAGCTTGGGAGACAGGAACTATGGCTACACCTTC. Together with reference TRBV7-2 and TRBJ1-2, the CDR3 gives the full variable domain: GAGVSQSPSNKVTEKGKDVELRCDPISGHTALYWYRQSLGQGLEFLIYFQGNSAPDKSGLPSDRFSAERTGGSVSTLTIQRTQQEDSAVYLCASSLGDRNYGYTFGSGTRLTVV.